These T cell receptor beta chains were read from a single sample in a study of human T cells and chemical hapten exposure. TCRdb re-called the RACE reads through MiXCR, storing one row per CDR3 protein. The sample lists tens of thousands of distinct CDR3 sequences; approximately 9.9% were seen once. Sequences were derived from whole blood, sampled in connection with sensitization to the hapten diphenylcyclopropenone (DPC). All receptors derive from a woman in her thirties or forties with alopecia areata. Some clones in this sample may be carry-over from other donors' samples. CDR3s include the opening cysteine and the closing phenylalanine or tryptophan. The D gene is left open where the match is weak. Size values are once, few and many counts, or a class for expanded clones, and some rows have none.

D gene: NA; J gene: TRBJ1-1; clone size: many; V gene: TRBV28; CDR3 protein: CASSLMGRGTAFF; CDR3 DNA: TGTGCCAGCAGTTTAATGGGGAGGGGAACCGCTTTCTTT
D gene: NA; J gene: TRBJ2-7; clone size: many; V gene: TRBV27; CDR3 protein: CASSLGRVYEQYF; CDR3 DNA: TGTGCCAGCAGCCTTGGCAGGGTATACGAGCAGTACTTC
D gene: NA; J gene: TRBJ1-4; clone size: NA; V gene: TRBV5-1; CDR3 protein: CASRMGNEKLFF; CDR3 DNA: TGCGCCAGCAGGATGGGAAATGAAAAACTGTTTTTT
D gene: TRBD1; J gene: TRBJ1-6; clone size: few; V gene: TRBV20-1; CDR3 protein: CSARTGEGSPLHF; CDR3 DNA: TGCAGTGCCCGCACAGGGGAAGGTTCACCCCTCCACTTT
D gene: TRBD1; J gene: TRBJ2-4; clone size: NA; V gene: TRBV18; CDR3 protein: CASSPGQGTWAKNIQYF; CDR3 DNA: TGTGCCAGCTCTCCGGGACAGGGGACATGGGCCAAAAACATTCAGTACTTC
D gene: TRBD2; J gene: TRBJ2-1; clone size: NA; V gene: TRBV30; CDR3 protein: CAWRYGGANEQFF; CDR3 DNA: TGTGCCTGGAGGTACGGGGGGGCTAATGAGCAGTTCTTC
D gene: NA; J gene: TRBJ2-2; clone size: NA; V gene: TRBV10-3; CDR3 protein: CAISEPGEVVGELFF; CDR3 DNA: TGTGCCATCAGTGAACCAGGGGAAGTAGTCGGGGAGCTGTTTTTT
D gene: NA; J gene: TRBJ1-1; clone size: NA; V gene: TRBV4-2; CDR3 protein: CASSQEGFSQDAVRLPAFF; CDR3 DNA: TGTGCCAGCAGCCAAGAAGGATTCAGCCAAGATGCGGTTAGGCTGCCAGCTTTCTTT
D gene: NA; J gene: TRBJ2-1; clone size: many; V gene: TRBV13; CDR3 protein: CASSFYNEQFF; CDR3 DNA: TGTGCCAGCAGCTTCTACAATGAGCAGTTCTTC
D gene: TRBD1; J gene: TRBJ1-2; clone size: NA; V gene: TRBV2; CDR3 protein: CASSEGTGKFYGYTF; CDR3 DNA: TGTGCCAGCAGTGAAGGGACAGGGAAGTTTTATGGCTACACCTTC
D gene: NA; J gene: TRBJ1-6; clone size: many; V gene: TRBV28; CDR3 protein: CASGFYNSPLHF; CDR3 DNA: TGTGCCAGCGGGTTCTATAATTCACCCCTCCACTTT
D gene: NA; J gene: TRBJ2-7; clone size: NA; V gene: TRBV2; CDR3 protein: CASRRSTASKQYF; CDR3 DNA: TGTGCCAGCAGGAGGTCGACGGCCTCTAAGCAGTACTTC